The present TCR beta chain was sequenced within a study of cytomegalovirus exposure and HLA in healthy donors. Amplification used 60 Vbeta primers and 13 Jbeta primers. Source study methods: Roughly 81 million unique TCR beta chains, 9 million to 14 million shared, were counted in a later analysis. Generated by immunoSEQ multiplex PCR, the TCRdb table keeps only in-frame clones and is missing some. V and J calls plus clone size are reproduced from that table; the DNA served to infer D and trimming. The table shows about 190,000 clones, with 70% to 75% occurring only once. About this clone: Its antigen is unidentified.

Points from the study as a whole: TCR association rates varied by HLA locus in a later analysis, with DRB1 highest and HLA-C lowest. A few CMV-associated chains proved CMV antigen-specific in vitro. Another analysis was done later, and it associated fewer than 20,000 TCR beta sequences with HLA alleles at 0.05 false discovery rate.

V lost 2 bases, J lost 1 base, and 14 bases lay in between. Germline lookup yields CDR1 KGHSH and CDR2 LQKENI. This CDR3 has 16 amino acids. The sequence was collected from a man in his thirties or forties in good health and CMV-seropositive. The rearrangement links TRBV18 to TRBJ2-5; TRBD2 is a possible D gene (6 bases). Sequencing used PBMCs. CDR3 in amino acids: CASSPYARGVQETQYF. The DNA of the CDR3 is TGTGCCAGCTCACCATACGCACGCGGGGTCCAAGAGACCCAGTACTTC.